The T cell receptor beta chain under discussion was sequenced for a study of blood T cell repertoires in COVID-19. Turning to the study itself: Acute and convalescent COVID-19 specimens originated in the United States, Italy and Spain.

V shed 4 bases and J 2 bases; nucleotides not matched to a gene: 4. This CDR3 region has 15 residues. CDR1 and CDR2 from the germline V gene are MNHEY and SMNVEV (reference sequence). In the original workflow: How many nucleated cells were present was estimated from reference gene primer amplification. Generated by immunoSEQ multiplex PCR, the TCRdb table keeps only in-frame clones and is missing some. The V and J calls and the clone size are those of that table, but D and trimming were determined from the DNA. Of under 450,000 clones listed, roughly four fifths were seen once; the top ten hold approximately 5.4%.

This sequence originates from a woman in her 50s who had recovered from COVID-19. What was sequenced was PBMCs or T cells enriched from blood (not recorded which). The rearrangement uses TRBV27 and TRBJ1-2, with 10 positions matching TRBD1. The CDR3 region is CASSSWTGGNYGYTF. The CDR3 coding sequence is TGTGCCAGCAGTTCTTGGACAGGGGGAAACTATGGCTACACCTTC.